This T cell receptor (beta chain) was captured by sequencing in a study of control samples from healthy donors and cancer patients. TCRdb's copy holds only in-frame clones and misses some; the assay was immunoSEQ multiplex PCR. The top ten hold around 1.9% of the sample, which has roughly 54,000 clones, 95% to 96% seen once. Germline values: CDR1 SGHDT, CDR2 YYEEEE. The CDR3 spans 17 residues. J gave up 5 bases and V 3 bases, and 12 bases lay outside the gene matches. The rearrangement joins TRBV5-6 to TRBJ2-2; 8 bases are shared with TRBD2. The specimen sequenced was blood. This TCR came from a woman in her 30s in good health. In DNA form, the CDR3 reads TGTGCCAGCAGCTCGCCGCGGGGGGCGACTGAAACCGGGGAGCTGTTTTTT. Its protein product is CASSSPRGATETGELFF.